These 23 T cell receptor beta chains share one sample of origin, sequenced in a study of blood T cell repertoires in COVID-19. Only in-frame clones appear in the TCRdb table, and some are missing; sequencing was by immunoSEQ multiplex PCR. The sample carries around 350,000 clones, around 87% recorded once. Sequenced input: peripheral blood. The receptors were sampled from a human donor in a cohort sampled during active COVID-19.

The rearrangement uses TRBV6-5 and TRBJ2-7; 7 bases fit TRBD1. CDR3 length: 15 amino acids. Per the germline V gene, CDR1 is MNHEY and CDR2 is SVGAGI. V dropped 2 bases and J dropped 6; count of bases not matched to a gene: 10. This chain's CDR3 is CASSYRAGGTFEQYF. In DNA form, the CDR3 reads TGTGCCAGCAGTTACCGTGCAGGGGGAACCTTCGAGCAGTACTTC.

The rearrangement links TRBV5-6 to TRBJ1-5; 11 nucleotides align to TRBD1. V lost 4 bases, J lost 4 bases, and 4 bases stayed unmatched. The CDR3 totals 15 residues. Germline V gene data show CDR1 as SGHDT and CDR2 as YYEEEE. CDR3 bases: TGTGCCAGCAGCCCCGGGACAGGGGGAAATCAGCCCCAGCATTTT. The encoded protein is CASSPGTGGNQPQHF.

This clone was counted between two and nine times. As DNA, the CDR3 is TGTGCCAGCAGCCCCGGGACTAGCGGGGGGCGCTACAATGAGCAGTTCTTC. It encodes CASSPGTSGGRYNEQFF. J is TRBJ2-1 and V is TRBV11-3; 15 nucleotides align to TRBD2. V lost 5 bases to trimming and J lost 3 bases; unmatched junction nucleotides: 5. Germline V lookup: CDR1 SGHNT, CDR2 YENEEA. The CDR3 sequence is 17 residues long.

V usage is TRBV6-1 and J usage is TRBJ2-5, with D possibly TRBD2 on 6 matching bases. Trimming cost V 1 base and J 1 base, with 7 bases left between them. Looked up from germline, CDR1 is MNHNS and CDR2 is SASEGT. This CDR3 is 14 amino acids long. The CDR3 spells CASSEGLVQETQYF. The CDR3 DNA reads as TGTGCCAGCAGTGAAGGACTAGTCCAAGAGACCCAGTACTTC.

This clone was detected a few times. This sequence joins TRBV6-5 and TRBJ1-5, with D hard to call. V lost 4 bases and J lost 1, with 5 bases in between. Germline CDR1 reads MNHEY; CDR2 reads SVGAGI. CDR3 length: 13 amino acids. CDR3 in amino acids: CASSSRSNQPQHF. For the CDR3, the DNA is TGTGCCAGCAGTTCCAGAAGCAATCAGCCCCAGCATTTT.

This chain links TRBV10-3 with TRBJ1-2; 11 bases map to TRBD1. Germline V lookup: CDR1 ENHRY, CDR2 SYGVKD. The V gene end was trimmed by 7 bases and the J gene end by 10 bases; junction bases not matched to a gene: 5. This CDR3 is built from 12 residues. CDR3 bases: TGTGCCATCATGGGACAGGGGGACCCCTACACCTTC. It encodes CAIMGQGDPYTF.

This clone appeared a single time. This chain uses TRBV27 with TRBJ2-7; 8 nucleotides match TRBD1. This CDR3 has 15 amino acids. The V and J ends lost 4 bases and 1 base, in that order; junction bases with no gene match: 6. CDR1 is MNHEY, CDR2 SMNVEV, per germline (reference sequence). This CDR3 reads CASSSSRDRSYEQYF. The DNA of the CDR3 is TGTGCCAGCAGTTCATCCCGGGACAGGTCCTACGAGCAGTACTTC.

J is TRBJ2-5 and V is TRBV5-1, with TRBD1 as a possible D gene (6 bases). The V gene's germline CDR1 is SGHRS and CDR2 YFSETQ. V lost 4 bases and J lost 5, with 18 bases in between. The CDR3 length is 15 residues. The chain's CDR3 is CASSIAQGLGETQYF. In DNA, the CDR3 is TGCGCCAGCAGCATTGCACAGGGTTTGGGGGAGACCCAGTACTTC.

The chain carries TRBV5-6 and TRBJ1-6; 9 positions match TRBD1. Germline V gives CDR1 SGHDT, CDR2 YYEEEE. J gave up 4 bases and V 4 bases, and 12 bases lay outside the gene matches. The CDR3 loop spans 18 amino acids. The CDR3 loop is CASSPIQDRGPYNSPLHF. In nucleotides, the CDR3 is TGTGCCAGCAGCCCGATACAGGACAGGGGCCCTTATAATTCACCCCTCCACTTT.

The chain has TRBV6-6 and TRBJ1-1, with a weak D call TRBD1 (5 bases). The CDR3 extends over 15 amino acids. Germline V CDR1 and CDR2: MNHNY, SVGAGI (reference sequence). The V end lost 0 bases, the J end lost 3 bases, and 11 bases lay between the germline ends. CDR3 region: CASSYSTGVDTEAFF. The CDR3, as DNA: TGTGCCAGCAGTTACTCTACGGGGGTGGACACTGAAGCTTTCTTT.

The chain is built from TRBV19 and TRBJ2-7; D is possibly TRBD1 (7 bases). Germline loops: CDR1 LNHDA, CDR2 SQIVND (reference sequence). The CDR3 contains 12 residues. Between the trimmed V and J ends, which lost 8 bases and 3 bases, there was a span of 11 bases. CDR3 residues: CASAQGGYEQYF. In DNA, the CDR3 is TGTGCCAGTGCGCAGGGGGGCTACGAGCAGTACTTC.

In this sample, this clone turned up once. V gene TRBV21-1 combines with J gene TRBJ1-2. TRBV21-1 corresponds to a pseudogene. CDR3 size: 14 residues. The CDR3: CASRALRRSYGYTF. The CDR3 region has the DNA TGTGCCAGCAGGGCACTGAGGAGATCTTATGGCTACACCTTC.

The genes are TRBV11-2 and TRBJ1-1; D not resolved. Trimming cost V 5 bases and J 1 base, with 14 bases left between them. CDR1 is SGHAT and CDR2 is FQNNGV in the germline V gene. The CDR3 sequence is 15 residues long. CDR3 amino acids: CASSPLGEGNTEAFF. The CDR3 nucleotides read TGTGCCAGCAGCCCGCTGGGTGAGGGGAACACTGAAGCTTTCTTT.

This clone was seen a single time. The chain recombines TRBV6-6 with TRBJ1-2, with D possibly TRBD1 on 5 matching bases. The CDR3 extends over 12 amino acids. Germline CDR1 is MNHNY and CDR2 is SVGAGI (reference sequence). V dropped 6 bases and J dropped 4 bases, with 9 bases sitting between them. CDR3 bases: TGTGCCAGCAGACAGGTGTTCTATGGCTACACCTTC. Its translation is CASRQVFYGYTF.

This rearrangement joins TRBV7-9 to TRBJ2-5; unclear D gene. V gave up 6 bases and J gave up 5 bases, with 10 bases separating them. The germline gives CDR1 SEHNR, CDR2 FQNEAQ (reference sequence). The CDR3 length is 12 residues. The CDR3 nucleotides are TGTGCCAGCAGGAACCGCCAGGAGACCCAGTACTTC. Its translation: CASRNRQETQYF.

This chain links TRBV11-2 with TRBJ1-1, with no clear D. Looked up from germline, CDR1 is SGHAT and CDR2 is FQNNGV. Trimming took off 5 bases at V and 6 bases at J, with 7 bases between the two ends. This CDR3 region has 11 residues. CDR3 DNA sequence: TGTGCCAGCAGCGACATGGCTGAAGCTTTCTTT. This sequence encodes CASSDMAEAFF.

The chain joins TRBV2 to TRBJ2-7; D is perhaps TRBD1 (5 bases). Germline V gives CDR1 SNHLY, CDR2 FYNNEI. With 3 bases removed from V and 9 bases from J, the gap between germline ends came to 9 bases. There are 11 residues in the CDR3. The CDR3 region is CASSDQGMQYF. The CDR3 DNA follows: TGTGCCAGCAGTGATCAGGGTATGCAGTACTTC. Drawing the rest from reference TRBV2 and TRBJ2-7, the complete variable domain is EPEVTQTPSHQVTQMGQEVILRCVPISNHLYFYWYRQILGQKVEFLVSFYNNEISEKSEIFDDQFSVERPDGSNFTLKIRSTKLEDSAMYFCASSDQGMQYFGPGTRLTVT.

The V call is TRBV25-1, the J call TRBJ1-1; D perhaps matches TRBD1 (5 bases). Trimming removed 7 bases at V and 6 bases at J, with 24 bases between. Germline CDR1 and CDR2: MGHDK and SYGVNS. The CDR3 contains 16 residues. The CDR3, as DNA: TGTGCCAGCACGGGCGCGATGGGATCACCGGGGGCTGAAGCTTTCTTT. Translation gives CASTGAMGSPGAEAFF.

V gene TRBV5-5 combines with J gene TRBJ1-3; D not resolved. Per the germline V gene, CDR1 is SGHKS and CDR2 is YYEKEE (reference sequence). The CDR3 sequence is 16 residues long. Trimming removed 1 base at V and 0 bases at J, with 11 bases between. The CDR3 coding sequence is TGTGCCAGCAGCTTGCGTCGGGAGGCCTCTGGAAACACCATATATTTT. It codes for CASSLRREASGNTIYF. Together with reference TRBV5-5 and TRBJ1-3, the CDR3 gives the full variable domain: DAGVTQSPTHLIKTRGQQVTLRCSPISGHKSVSWYQQVLGQGPQFIFQYYEKEERGRGNFPDRFSARQFPNYSSELNVNALLLGDSALYLCASSLRREASGNTIYFGEGSWLTVV.

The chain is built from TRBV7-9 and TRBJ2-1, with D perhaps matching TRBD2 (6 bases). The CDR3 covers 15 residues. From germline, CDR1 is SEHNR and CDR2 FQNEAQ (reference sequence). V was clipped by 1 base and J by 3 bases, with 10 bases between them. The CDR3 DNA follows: TGTGCCAGCAGCTTAGTTGACGGGAGCTACAATGAGCAGTTCTTC. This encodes CASSLVDGSYNEQFF.

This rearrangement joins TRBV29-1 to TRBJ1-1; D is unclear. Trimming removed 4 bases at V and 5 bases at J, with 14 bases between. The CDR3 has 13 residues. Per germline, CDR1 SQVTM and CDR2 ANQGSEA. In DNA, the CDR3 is TGCAGCGTTGGTGTGAGTAGTGTTACTGAAGCTTTCTTT. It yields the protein CSVGVSSVTEAFF.

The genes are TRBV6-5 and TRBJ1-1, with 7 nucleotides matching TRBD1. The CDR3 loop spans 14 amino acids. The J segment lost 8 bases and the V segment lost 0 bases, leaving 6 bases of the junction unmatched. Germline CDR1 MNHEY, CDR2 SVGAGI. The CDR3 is CASSYSTGVREAFF. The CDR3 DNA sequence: TGTGCCAGCAGTTACTCAACAGGGGTTCGGGAAGCTTTCTTT.

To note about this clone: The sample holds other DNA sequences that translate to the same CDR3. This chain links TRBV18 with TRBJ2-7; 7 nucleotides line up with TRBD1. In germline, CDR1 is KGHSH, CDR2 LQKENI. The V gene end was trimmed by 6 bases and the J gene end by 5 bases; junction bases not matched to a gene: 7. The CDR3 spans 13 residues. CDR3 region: CASSPRQGNEQYF. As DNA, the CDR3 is TGTGCCAGCTCCCCCCGACAGGGCAACGAGCAGTACTTC.